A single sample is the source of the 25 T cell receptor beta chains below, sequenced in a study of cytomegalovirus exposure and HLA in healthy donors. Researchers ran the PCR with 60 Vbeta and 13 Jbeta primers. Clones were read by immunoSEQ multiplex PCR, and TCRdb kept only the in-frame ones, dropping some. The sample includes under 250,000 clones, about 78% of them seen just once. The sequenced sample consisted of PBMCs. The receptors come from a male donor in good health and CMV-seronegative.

CDR3: CASSSEDGTGGTSYNEQFF. In nucleotides, the CDR3 is TGTGCCAGCAGCTCCGAAGATGGGACAGGGGGTACCTCCTACAATGAGCAGTTCTTC. The rearrangement joins TRBV5-4 to TRBJ2-1, with TRBD1 matching 11 bases. CDR3 length: 19 amino acids. V lost 3 bases and J lost 0; bases outside the gene matches: 11. Germline lookup yields CDR1 SGHNT and CDR2 YYREEE (reference sequence).

CDR3 in DNA: TGTGCCATCCATAGGCGGGGGGGTCCCTCTGGAAACACCATATATTTT. Translated, it gives CAIHRRGGPSGNTIYF. V is TRBV10-3 and J is TRBJ1-3; D possibly corresponds to TRBD1 (5 bases). V was shortened by 8 bases and J by 0 bases, with 17 bases between the two germline ends. Germline assignment: CDR1 ENHRY and CDR2 SYGVKD. The CDR3 totals 16 residues.

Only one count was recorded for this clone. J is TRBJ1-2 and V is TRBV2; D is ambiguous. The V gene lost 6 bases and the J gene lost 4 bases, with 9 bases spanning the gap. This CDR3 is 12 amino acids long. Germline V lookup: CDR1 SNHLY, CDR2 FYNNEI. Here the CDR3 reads CASSAGVYGYTF. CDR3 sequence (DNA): TGTGCCAGCAGCGCGGGAGTCTATGGCTACACCTTC.

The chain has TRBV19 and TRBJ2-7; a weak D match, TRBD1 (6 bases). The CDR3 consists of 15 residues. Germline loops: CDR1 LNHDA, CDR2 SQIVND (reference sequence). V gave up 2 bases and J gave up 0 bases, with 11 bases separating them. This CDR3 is CASSIRGTSSYEQYF. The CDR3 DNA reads TGTGCCAGTAGTATAAGGGGGACAAGCTCCTACGAGCAGTACTTC.

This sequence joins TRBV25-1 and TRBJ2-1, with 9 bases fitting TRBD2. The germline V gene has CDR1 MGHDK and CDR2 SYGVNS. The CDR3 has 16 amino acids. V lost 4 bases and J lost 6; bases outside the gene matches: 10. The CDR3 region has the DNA TGTGCCAGCAGTGGCTCTCTAGCGGGATACGGCAATGAGCAGTTCTTC. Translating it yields CASSGSLAGYGNEQFF.

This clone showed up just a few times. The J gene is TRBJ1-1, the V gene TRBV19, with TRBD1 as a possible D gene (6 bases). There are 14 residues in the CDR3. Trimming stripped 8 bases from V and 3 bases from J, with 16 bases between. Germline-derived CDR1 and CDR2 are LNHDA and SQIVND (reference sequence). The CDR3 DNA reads TGTGCCAGTGGGAACAGGGCTGCGGACACTGAAGCTTTCTTT. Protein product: CASGNRAADTEAFF.

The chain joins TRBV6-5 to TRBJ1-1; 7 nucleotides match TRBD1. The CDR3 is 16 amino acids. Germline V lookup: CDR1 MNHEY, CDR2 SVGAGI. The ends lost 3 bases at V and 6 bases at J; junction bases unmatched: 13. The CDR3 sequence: CASSYVRPGQGAEAFF. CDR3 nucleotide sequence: TGTGCCAGCAGTTATGTAAGACCGGGCCAGGGGGCTGAAGCTTTCTTT.

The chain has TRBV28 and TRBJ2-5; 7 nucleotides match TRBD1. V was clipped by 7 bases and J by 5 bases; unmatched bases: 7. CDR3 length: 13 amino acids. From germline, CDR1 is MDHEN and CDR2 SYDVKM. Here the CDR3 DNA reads TGTGCCAGCACCTCTAGGGGGCCCGAGACCCAGTACTTC. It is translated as CASTSRGPETQYF.

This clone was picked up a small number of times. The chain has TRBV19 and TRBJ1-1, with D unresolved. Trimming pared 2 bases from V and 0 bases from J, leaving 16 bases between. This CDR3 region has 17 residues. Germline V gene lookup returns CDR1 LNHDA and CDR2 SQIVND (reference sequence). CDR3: CASSIRVTGSVNTEAFF. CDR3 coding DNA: TGTGCCAGTAGTATAAGGGTAACGGGATCAGTGAACACTGAAGCTTTCTTT.

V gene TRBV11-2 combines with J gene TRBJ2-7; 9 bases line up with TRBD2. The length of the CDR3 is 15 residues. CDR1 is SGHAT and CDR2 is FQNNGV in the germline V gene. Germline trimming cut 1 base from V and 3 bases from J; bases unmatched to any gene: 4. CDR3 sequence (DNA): TGTGCCAGCAGCTTAGGCCCTAGCGGGGTCTACGAGCAGTACTTC. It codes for CASSLGPSGVYEQYF.

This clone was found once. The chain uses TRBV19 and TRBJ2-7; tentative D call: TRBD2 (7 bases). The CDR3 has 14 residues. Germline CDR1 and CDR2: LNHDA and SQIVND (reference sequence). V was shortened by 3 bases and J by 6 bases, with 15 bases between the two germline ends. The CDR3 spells CASSISGGSSEQYF. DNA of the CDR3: TGTGCCAGTAGTATCTCGGGGGGCTCGAGCGAGCAGTACTTC.

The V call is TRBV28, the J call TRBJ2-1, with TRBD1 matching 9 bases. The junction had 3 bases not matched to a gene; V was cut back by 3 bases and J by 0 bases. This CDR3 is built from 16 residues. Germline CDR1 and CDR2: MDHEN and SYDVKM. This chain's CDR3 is CASSFLGQGSYNEQFF. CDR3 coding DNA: TGTGCCAGCAGTTTTCTGGGACAGGGCTCCTACAATGAGCAGTTCTTC. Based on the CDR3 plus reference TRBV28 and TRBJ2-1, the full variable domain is DVKVTQSSRYLVKRTGEKVFLECVQDMDHENMFWYRQDPGLGLRLIYFSYDVKMKEKGDIPEGYSVSREKKERFSLILESASTNQTSMYLCASSFLGQGSYNEQFFGPGTRLTVL.

The CDR3 reads CASMIQTTDTQYF. The CDR3, as DNA: TGTGCCAGCATGATACAGACCACAGATACGCAGTATTTT. The J gene is TRBJ2-3, the V gene TRBV6-1; D gene ambiguous. Germline loops: CDR1 MNHNS, CDR2 SASEGT. V gave up 7 bases and J gave up 2 bases, with 10 bases separating them. This CDR3 spans 13 amino acids.

The CDR3 DNA reads TGTGCCAGCAGTTACTCGAGGGCGGGGTACAATGAGCAGTTCTTC. This gives the protein CASSYSRAGYNEQFF. The chain has TRBV6-5 and TRBJ2-1, with D tentatively TRBD2 (6 bases). Germline CDR1 MNHEY, CDR2 SVGAGI. The CDR3 is 15 residues long. Trimming stripped 0 bases from V and 4 bases from J, with 10 bases between.

The CDR3 sequence: CASSHTSERETQYF. The CDR3 DNA reads as TGTGCCAGCAGCCACACTAGCGAGCGGGAGACCCAGTACTTC. The genes are TRBV6-5 and TRBJ2-5, with TRBD2 matching over 7 bases. This CDR3 contains 14 residues. Germline trimming cut 6 bases from V and 5 bases from J; bases unmatched to any gene: 9. Germline V gene sequence: CDR1 MNHEY, CDR2 SVGAGI.

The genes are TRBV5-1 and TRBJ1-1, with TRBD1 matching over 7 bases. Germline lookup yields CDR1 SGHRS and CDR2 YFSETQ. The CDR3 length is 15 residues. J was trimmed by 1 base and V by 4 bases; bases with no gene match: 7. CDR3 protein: CASSLGGTANTEAFF. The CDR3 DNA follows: TGCGCCAGCAGCCTGGGCGGGACAGCGAACACTGAAGCTTTCTTT.

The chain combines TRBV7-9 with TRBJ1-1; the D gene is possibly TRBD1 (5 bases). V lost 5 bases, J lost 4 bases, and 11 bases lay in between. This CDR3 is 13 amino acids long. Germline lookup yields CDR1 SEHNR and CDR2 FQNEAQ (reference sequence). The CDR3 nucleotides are TGTGCCAGCAGCCCCACAGGTCGCACTGAAGCTTTCTTT. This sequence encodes CASSPTGRTEAFF. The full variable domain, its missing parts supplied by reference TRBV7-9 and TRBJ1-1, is DTGVSQNPRHKITKRGQNVTFRCDPISEHNRLYWYRQTLGQGPEFLTYFQNEAQLEKSRLLSDRFSAERPKGSFSTLEIQRTEQGDSAMYLCASSPTGRTEAFFGQGTRLTVV.

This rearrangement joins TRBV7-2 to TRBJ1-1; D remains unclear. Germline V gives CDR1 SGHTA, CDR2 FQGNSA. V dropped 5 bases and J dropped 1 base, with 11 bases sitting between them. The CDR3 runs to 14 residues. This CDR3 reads CASSRLFGNTEAFF. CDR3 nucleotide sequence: TGTGCCAGCAGCCGCCTATTTGGGAACACTGAAGCTTTCTTT.

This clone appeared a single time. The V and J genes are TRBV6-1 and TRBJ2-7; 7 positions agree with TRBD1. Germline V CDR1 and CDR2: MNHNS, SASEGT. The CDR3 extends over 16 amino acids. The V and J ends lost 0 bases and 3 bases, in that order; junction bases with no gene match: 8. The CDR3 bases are TGTGCCAGCAGTGAAGCTTACTGGGGACAGTACTACGAGCAGTACTTC. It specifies CASSEAYWGQYYEQYF.

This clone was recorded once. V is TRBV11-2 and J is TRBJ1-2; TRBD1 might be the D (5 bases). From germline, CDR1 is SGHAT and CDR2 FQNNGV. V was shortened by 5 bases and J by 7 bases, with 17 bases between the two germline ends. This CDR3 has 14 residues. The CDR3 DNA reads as TGTGCCAGCAGCCCCCGACGGGGGGAGCCTGGCTACACCTTC. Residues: CASSPRRGEPGYTF. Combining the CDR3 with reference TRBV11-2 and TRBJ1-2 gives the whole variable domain EAGVAQSPRYKIIEKRQSVAFWCNPISGHATLYWYQQILGQGPKLLIQFQNNGVVDDSQLPKDRFSAERLKGVDSTLKIQPAKLEDSAVYLCASSPRRGEPGYTFGSGTRLTVV.

CDR3 nucleotides: TGTGCCTGGAGTCCTAGCGGGAGGGAAGAGACCCAGTACTTC. Translating it yields CAWSPSGREETQYF. The rearrangement joins TRBV30 to TRBJ2-5; 12 nucleotides align to TRBD2. The CDR3 spans 14 residues. Germline V gene lookup returns CDR1 GTSNPN and CDR2 SVGIG (reference sequence). After removal of 2 bases from V and 3 bases from J, the junction contained 1 base not matched to a gene.

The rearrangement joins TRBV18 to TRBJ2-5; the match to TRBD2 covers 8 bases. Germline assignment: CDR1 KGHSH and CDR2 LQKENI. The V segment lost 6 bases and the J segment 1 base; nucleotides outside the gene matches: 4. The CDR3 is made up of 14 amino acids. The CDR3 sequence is CASSLRGGQETQYF. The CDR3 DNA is TGTGCCAGCTCCCTACGGGGGGGCCAAGAGACCCAGTACTTC.

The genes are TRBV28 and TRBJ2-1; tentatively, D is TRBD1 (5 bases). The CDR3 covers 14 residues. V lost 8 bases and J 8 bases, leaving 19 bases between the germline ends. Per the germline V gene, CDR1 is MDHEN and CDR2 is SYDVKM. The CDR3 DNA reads TGTGCCAGCCAGTTGCAGGGTTGGACCTATGAGCAGTTCTTC. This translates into CASQLQGWTYEQFF. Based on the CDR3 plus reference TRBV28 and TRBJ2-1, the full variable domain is DVKVTQSSRYLVKRTGEKVFLECVQDMDHENMFWYRQDPGLGLRLIYFSYDVKMKEKGDIPEGYSVSREKKERFSLILESASTNQTSMYLCASQLQGWTYEQFFGPGTRLTVL.

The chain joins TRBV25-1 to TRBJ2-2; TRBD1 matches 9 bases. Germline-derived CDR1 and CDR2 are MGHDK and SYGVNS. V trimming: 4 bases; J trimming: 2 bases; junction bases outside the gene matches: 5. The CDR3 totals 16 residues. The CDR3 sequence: CASSAGQGTNTGELFF. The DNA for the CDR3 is TGTGCCAGCAGTGCTGGACAGGGGACAAACACCGGGGAGCTGTTTTTT.

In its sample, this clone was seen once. In nucleotides, the CDR3 is TGTGCCAGCAGCGAGGCAGGGGGGCTCTACACTGAAGCTTTCTTT. Its protein product is CASSEAGGLYTEAFF. The rearrangement uses TRBV9 and TRBJ1-1; 7 bases align to TRBD1. Losses at the gene ends were 3 bases for V and 3 bases for J; bases not matched to a gene: 8. The CDR3 is 15 residues long. Germline V gene sequence: CDR1 SGDLS, CDR2 YYNGEE.